This is a list of T cell receptor beta chains from one sample in a study of Tregs in tolerant kidney transplant recipients. Profiled with immunoSEQ multiplex PCR; TCRdb holds only in-frame clones, not every one. The sample contains more than 60,000 clones, 85% to 90% of which appear only once. The sample here was CD4+ T cells from blood, taken before the transplant. These receptors were taken from a human donor who received a combined kidney and bone marrow transplant. CDR3s include the opening cysteine and the closing phenylalanine or tryptophan. The order of the fields is V gene, clone size, J gene, D gene, CDR3 protein, CDR3 DNA. D genes are given only for firm matches. Clone size is given for some rows only: seen once, a few or many times, or a class if the clone is expanded.

TRBV6-6,-,TRBJ2-3,-,CASNPIEGVADTQYF,TGTGCCAGCAACCCCATCGAGGGGGTCGCAGATACGCAGTATTTT
TRBV6-4,few,TRBJ1-1,-,CASSRGAGGNFSF,TGTGCCAGCTCGAGGGGAGCGGGGGGCAACTTCTCGTTT
TRBV5-1,-,TRBJ2-5,-,CASSLGSGVTQETQYF,TGCGCCAGCAGCTTGGGGTCCGGGGTAACCCAAGAGACCCAGTACTTC
TRBV5-1,-,TRBJ1-1,-,CASSNTVGESTEAFF,TGCGCCAGCAGCAACACGGTGGGAGAGTCCACTGAAGCTTTCTTT
TRBV29-1,-,TRBJ1-5,TRBD1,CSVEEGTGEPQHF,TGCAGCGTTGAAGAGGGGACAGGGGAGCCCCAGCATTTT
TRBV28,-,TRBJ1-2,-,CASGNPGDYGYTF,TGTGCCAGCGGTAACCCCGGGGACTATGGCTACACCTTC
TRBV27,-,TRBJ2-1,TRBD2,CASSLSFGLAGGNEQFF,TGTGCCAGCAGTTTAAGCTTCGGCCTAGCGGGAGGGAATGAGCAGTTCTTC
TRBV5-1,few,TRBJ2-1,TRBD1,CASSFRTGADNEQFF,TGCGCCAGCAGCTTCAGGACAGGGGCCGACAATGAGCAGTTCTTC
TRBV5-1,-,TRBJ1-2,TRBD1,CASSLGGTANYGYTF,TGCGCCAGCAGCTTGGGAGGGACAGCTAACTATGGCTACACCTTC
TRBV7-9,-,TRBJ2-7,-,CASSLDLLEQYF,TGTGCCAGCAGCTTAGATCTACTCGAGCAGTACTTC
TRBV27,-,TRBJ2-7,TRBD1,CASSPRTGGTVRASYEQYF,TGTGCCAGCAGTCCCCGGACAGGAGGTACCGTCCGGGCCTCCTACGAGCAGTACTTC
TRBV5-1,-,TRBJ2-1,-,CASSVDFDYNEQFF,TGCGCCAGCAGCGTGGACTTTGACTACAATGAGCAGTTCTTC
TRBV6-4,-,TRBJ2-2,-,CASSDSLNTGELFF,TGTGCCAGCAGTGATTCTCTAAACACCGGGGAGCTGTTTTTT
TRBV4-1,-,TRBJ1-1,TRBD1,CASSQDTDRRAFF,TGCGCCAGCAGCCAAGATACGGACAGGAGGGCTTTCTTT
TRBV7-2,-,TRBJ1-4,TRBD1,CASSLFRDRVEKLFF,TGTGCCAGCAGCTTATTTCGGGACAGGGTTGAAAAACTGTTTTTT
TRBV27,-,TRBJ2-1,TRBD1,CASSLRDRVPNEQFF,TGTGCCAGCAGTCTCCGGGACAGGGTCCCAAATGAGCAGTTCTTC
TRBV5-1,once,TRBJ2-3,-,CASSSGLLTSTDTQYF,TGCGCCAGCAGTTCCGGACTCCTTACTAGCACAGATACGCAGTATTTT
TRBV4-3,-,TRBJ2-7,-,CASSQEPGGSYEQYF,TGCGCCAGCAGCCAAGAACCCGGGGGCTCCTACGAGCAGTACTTC
TRBV11-1,-,TRBJ1-1,-,CASSAQVDTEAFF,TGTGCCAGCAGCGCACAGGTTGACACTGAAGCTTTCTTT
TRBV28,-,TRBJ1-4,-,CASRQGSTNEKLFF,TGTGCCAGCAGACAGGGTTCAACTAATGAAAAACTGTTTTTT
TRBV6-6,-,TRBJ2-7,-,CASSYSDYEQYF,TGTGCCAGCAGTTACAGCGATTACGAGCAGTACTTC
TRBV15,-,TRBJ2-5,-,CATSRGGWKETQYF,TGTGCCACCAGCAGAGGAGGGTGGAAAGAGACCCAGTACTTC
TRBV15,-,TRBJ2-2,-,CATSRVRGTGELFF,TGTGCCACCAGCAGAGTACGGGGCACCGGGGAGCTGTTTTTT
TRBV18,-,TRBJ1-1,-,CASSALQGDVNTEAFF,TGTGCCAGCTCAGCCTTACAGGGCGACGTGAACACTGAAGCTTTCTTT
TRBV7-2,-,TRBJ2-5,TRBD2,CASSFSIGLAGETQYF,TGTGCCAGCAGCTTTAGTATTGGACTAGCGGGAGAGACCCAGTACTTC
TRBV6-7,-,TRBJ2-7,TRBD1,CASNDRGSYEQYF,TGTGCCAGCAACGACAGGGGCTCCTACGAGCAGTACTTC
TRBV7-9,-,TRBJ1-4,-,CASSPWGGQPNEKLFF,TGTGCCAGCAGCCCTTGGGGGGGGCAGCCTAATGAAAAACTGTTTTTT